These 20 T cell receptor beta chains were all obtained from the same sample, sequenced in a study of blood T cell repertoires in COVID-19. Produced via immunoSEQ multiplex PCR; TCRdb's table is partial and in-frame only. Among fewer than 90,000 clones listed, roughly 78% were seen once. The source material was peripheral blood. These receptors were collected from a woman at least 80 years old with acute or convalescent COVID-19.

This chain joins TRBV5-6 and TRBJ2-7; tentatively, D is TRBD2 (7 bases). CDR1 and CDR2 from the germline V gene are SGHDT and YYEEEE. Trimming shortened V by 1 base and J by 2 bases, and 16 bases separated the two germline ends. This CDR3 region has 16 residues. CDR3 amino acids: CASSLSPRGATYEQYF. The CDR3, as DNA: TGTGCCAGCAGCTTGAGTCCCCGGGGGGCTACCTACGAGCAGTACTTC.

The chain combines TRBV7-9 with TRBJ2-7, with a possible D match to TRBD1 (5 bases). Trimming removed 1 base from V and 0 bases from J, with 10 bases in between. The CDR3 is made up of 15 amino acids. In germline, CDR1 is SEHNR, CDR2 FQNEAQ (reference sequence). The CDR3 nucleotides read TGTGCCAGCAGCTTAGTCGACAGTAGCTCCTACGAGCAGTACTTC. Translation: CASSLVDSSSYEQYF.

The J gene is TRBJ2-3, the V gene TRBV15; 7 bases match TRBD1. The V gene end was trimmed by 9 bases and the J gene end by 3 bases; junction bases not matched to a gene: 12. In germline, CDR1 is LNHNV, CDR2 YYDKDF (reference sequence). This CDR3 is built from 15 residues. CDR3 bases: TGTGCCACTGGCGATCCCGGGACAGCTACAGATACGCAGTATTTT. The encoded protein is CATGDPGTATDTQYF.

The CDR3 protein is CASSFGEQETQYF. DNA of the CDR3: TGTGCCAGCTCATTCGGAGAACAAGAGACCCAGTACTTC. The rearrangement joins TRBV18 to TRBJ2-5, with unresolved D. V gave up 5 bases and J gave up 2 bases, with 9 bases separating them. Germline CDR1 is KGHSH and CDR2 is LQKENI. CDR3 length: 13 amino acids.

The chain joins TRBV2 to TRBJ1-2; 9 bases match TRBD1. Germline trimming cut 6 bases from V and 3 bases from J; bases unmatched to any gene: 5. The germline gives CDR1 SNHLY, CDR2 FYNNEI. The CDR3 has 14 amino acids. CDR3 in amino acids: CASRERTGDYGYTF. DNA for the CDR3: TGTGCCAGCAGGGAGAGGACAGGGGACTATGGCTACACCTTC.

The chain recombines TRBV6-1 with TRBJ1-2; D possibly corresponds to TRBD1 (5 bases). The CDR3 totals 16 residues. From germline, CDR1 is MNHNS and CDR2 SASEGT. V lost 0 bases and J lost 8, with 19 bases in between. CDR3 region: CASSEASAGRPEGYTF. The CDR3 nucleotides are TGTGCCAGCAGTGAAGCGTCGGCAGGGCGCCCGGAAGGCTACACCTTC.

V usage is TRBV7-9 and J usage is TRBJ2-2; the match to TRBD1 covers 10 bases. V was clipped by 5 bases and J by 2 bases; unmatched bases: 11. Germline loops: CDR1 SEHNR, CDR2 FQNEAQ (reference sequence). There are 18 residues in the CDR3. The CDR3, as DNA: TGTGCCAGCAGCCCCCGACCGGGACAGGGGACTAACACCGGGGAGCTGTTTTTT. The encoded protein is CASSPRPGQGTNTGELFF.

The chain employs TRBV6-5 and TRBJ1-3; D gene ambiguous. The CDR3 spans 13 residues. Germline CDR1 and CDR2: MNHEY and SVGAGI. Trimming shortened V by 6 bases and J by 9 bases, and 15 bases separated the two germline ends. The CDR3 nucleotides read TGTGCCAGCAGGACGACGCTGGGAGGCACCATATATTTT. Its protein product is CASRTTLGGTIYF.

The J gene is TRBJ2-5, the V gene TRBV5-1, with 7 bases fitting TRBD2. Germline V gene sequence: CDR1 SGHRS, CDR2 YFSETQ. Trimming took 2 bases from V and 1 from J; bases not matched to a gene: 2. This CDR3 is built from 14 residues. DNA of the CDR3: TGCGCCAGCAGCTTTAGCGGGCGCCAAGAGACCCAGTACTTC. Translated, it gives CASSFSGRQETQYF.

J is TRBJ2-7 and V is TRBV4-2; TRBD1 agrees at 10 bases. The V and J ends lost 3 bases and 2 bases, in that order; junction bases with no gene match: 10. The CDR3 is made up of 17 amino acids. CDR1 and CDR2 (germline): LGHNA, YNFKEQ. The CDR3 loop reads CASSQVQTGQGTYEQYF. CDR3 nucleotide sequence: TGTGCCAGCAGCCAGGTCCAGACGGGACAGGGGACCTACGAGCAGTACTTC.

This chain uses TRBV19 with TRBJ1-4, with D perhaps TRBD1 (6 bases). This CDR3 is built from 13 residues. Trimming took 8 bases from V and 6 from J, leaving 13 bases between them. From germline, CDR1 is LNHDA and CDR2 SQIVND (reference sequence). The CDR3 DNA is TGTGCCAGTTTAGGGGACACGGATGAAAAACTGTTTTTT. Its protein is CASLGDTDEKLFF.

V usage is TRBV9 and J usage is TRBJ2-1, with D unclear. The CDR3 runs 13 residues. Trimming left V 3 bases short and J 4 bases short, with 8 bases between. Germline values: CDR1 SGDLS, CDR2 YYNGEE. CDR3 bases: TGTGCCAGCAGCGCCATCACTTACAATGAGCAGTTCTTC. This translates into CASSAITYNEQFF. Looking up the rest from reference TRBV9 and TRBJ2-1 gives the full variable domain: DSGVTQTPKHLITATGQRVTLRCSPRSGDLSVYWYQQSLDQGLQFLIQYYNGEERAKGNILERFSAQQFPDLHSELNLSSLELGDSALYFCASSAITYNEQFFGPGTRLTVL.

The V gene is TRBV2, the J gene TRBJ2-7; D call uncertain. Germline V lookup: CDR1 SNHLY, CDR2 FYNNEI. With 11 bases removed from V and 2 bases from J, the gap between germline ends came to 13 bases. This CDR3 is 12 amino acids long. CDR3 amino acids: CALLGPTYEQYF. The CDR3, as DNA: TGTGCCTTGCTTGGGCCGACCTACGAGCAGTACTTC.

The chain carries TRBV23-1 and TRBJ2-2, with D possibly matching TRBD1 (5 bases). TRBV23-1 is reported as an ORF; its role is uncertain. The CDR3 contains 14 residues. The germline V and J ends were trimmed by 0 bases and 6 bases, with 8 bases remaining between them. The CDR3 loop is CASSQSRGPGELFF. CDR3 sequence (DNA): TGCGCCAGCAGTCAATCTAGGGGTCCCGGGGAGCTGTTTTTT.

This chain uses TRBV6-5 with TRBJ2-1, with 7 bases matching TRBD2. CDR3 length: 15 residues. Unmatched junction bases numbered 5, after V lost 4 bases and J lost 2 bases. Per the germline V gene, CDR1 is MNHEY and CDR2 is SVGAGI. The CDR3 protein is CASSFVGGAYNEQFF. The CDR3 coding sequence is TGTGCCAGCAGTTTCGTTGGGGGGGCCTACAATGAGCAGTTCTTC.

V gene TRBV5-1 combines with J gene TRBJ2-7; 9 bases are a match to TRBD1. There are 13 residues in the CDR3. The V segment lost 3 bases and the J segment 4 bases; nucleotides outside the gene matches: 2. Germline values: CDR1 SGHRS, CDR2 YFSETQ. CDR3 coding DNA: TGCGCCAGCAGCTGGGGGACAGGGTACGAGCAGTACTTC. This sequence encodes CASSWGTGYEQYF.

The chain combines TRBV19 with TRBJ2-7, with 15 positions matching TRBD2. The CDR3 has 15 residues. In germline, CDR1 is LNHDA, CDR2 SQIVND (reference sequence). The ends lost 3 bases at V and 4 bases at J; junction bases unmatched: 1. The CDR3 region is CASSMGTSGRYEQYF. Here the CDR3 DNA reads TGTGCCAGTAGTATGGGGACTAGCGGGAGGTACGAGCAGTACTTC.

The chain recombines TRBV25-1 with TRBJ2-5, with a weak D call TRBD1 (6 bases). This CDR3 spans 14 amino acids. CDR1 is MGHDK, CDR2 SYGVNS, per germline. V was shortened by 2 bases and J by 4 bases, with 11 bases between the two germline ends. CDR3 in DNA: TGTGCCAGCAGTGAAAGTCAGGGGCGAGAGACCCAGTACTTC. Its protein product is CASSESQGRETQYF.

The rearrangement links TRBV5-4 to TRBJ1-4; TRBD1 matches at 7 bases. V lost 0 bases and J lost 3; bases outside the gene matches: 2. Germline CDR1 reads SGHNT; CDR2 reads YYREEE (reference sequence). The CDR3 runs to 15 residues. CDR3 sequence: CASSLDQGANEKLFF. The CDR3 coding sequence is TGTGCCAGCAGCTTGGACCAGGGGGCTAATGAAAAACTGTTTTTT.

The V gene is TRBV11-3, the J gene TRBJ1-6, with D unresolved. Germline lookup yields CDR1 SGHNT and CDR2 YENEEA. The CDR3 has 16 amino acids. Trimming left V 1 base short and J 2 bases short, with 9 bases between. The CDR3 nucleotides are TGTGCCAGCAGCTTAGTCGGGAAGCCCTATAATTCACCCCTCCACTTT. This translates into CASSLVGKPYNSPLHF.